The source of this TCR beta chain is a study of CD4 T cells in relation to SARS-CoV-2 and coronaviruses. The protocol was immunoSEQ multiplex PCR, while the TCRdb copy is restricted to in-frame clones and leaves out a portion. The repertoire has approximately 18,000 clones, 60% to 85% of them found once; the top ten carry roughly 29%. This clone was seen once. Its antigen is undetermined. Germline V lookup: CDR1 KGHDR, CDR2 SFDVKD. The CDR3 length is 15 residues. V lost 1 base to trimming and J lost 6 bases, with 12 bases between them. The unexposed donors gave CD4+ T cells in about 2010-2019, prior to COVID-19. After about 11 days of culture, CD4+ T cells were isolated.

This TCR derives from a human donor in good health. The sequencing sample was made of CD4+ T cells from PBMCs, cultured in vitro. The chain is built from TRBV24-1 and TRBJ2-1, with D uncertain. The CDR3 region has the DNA TGTGCCACCAGTGATTTTCGGAATCCCCTCAATGAGCAGTTCTTC. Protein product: CATSDFRNPLNEQFF.